A selection of T cell receptor beta chains follows, all from one sample in a study of T-cell memory formation after mild COVID-19. Via MiXCR, TCRdb re-called the 5' RACE reads, giving one row per CDR3 protein. There are 470,000 or so distinct CDR3 sequences in the sample; around 17% occur only once, and 20% to 25% lies in the top ten. Sequences were obtained from PBMCs or a T cell subset sorted from them (not recorded which). All receptors derive from a young man who had mild COVID-19 (a few samples of this study predate the infection). Cell type and time point are not known. The CDR3 runs from the conserved cysteine through the conserved F or W. A D gene is named only where the DNA matches it firmly. Clone size appears in some rows only: once, few, many, or a class for an expanded clone.

d_call,clone_size,j_call,v_call,cdr3_aa,cdr3_nt
.,.,TRBJ2-5,TRBV24-1,CATSEWETQYF,TGTGCCACCAGTGAGTGGGAGACCCAGTACTTC
TRBD1,few,TRBJ1-5,TRBV9,CASSPGQAHQPQHF,TGTGCCAGCAGCCCAGGACAGGCCCATCAGCCCCAGCATTTT
.,many,TRBJ1-5,TRBV6-5,CASSYSLNQPQHF,TGTGCCAGCAGTTACTCTCTTAATCAGCCCCAGCATTTT
.,.,TRBJ1-5,TRBV7-2,CASSLFTDSNQPQHF,TGTGCCAGCAGCCTTTTCACAGATAGCAATCAGCCCCAGCATTTT
.,few,TRBJ2-1,TRBV2,CASSQDPSGEQFF,TGTGCCAGCAGTCAAGACCCCAGCGGTGAGCAGTTCTTC
TRBD1,few,TRBJ1-6,TRBV6-2/TRBV6-3,CASSYSKGQLKSSYNSPLHF,TGTGCCAGCAGTTACTCGAAGGGACAGCTGAAGAGCTCCTATAATTCACCCCTCCACTTT
TRBD1,many,TRBJ1-5,TRBV6-2/TRBV6-3,CASSRQGGSNQPQHF,TGTGCCAGCAGCAGACAGGGTGGGAGCAATCAGCCCCAGCATTTT
TRBD1,.,TRBJ1-6,TRBV12-3/TRBV12-4,CASSLGQDQPLHF,TGTGCCAGCAGCCTGGGACAGGATCAACCCCTCCACTTT
TRBD1,.,TRBJ1-2,TRBV2,CASSPRQGLNGYTF,TGTGCCAGCAGTCCACGACAGGGTTTAAATGGCTACACCTTC
.,.,TRBJ1-5,TRBV6-5,CASSVANSNHPQHF,TGTGCCAGCAGTGTGGCTAATAGCAATCATCCCCAGCATTTT
.,.,TRBJ2-5,TRBV6-6,CASSYWIVETQYF,TGTGCCAGCAGTTACTGGATCGTAGAGACCCAGTACTTC
TRBD1,.,TRBJ2-2,TRBV11-3,CASRTGVTVELFF,TGTGCCAGCAGGACAGGGGTAACCGTGGAGCTGTTTTTT
TRBD1,.,TRBJ1-6,TRBV3-1,CASSDRAHSPLHF,TGTGCCAGCAGCGACAGGGCCCATTCACCCCTCCACTTT
.,.,TRBJ1-2,TRBV7-9,CASSTLGGHTGGYTF,TGTGCCAGCAGCACCTTGGGGGGCCATACCGGGGGCTACACCTTC
.,few,TRBJ2-2,TRBV10-3,CATRTGNTGELFF,TGTGCCACCAGAACAGGGAACACCGGGGAGCTGTTTTTT
.,.,TRBJ1-2,TRBV5-1,CASSSPSDYYGYTF,TGCGCCAGCAGCTCGCCCTCAGATTACTATGGCTACACCTTC
.,once,TRBJ2-2,TRBV30,CATRAETNTGELFF,TGTGCAACGAGGGCGGAAACGAACACCGGGGAGCTGTTTTTT
.,.,TRBJ1-6,TRBV6-2/TRBV6-3,CASNLGSNSPLHF,TGTGCCAGCAACTTGGGGTCTAATTCACCCCTCCACTTT
.,.,TRBJ2-6,TRBV7-3,CASSLQSGGANVLTF,TGTGCCAGCAGCCTACAGAGCGGTGGGGCCAACGTCCTGACTTTC
TRBD1,.,TRBJ2-3,TRBV28,CASKGFRGSTDTQYF,TGTGCCAGCAAGGGGTTCAGGGGGTCCACAGATACGCAGTATTTT
TRBD2,.,TRBJ2-3,TRBV7-9,CASSLDGGEDTQYF,TGTGCCAGCAGCTTAGATGGGGGGGAAGATACGCAGTATTTT
.,few,TRBJ2-5,TRBV7-2,CASSLAERATQYF,TGTGCCAGCAGCTTAGCTGAGCGGGCAACCCAGTACTTC
.,.,TRBJ2-3,TRBV3-1,CASSHRGLDTQYF,TGTGCCAGCAGCCATCGGGGTTTGGATACGCAGTATTTT